This T cell receptor beta chain appears in the sequencing data of a study of shared clonotypes between healthy human individuals. Notes on the study in general: Investigators expected sequencing depth to affect clonotype sharing among donors.

V shed 3 bases and J shed 11 bases, with 15 bases lying between them. The V gene's germline CDR1 is SGHRS and CDR2 YFSETQ. This CDR3 spans 13 amino acids. As to this clone: The antigen remains undetermined.

Researchers divided each subset's genomic DNA evenly across several immunoSEQ plates. TCRdb's table, derived via immunoSEQ multiplex PCR, lists solely in-frame clones and lacks some. The sample yields approximately 2.5 million clones, approximately 94% seen once. The V call is TRBV5-1, the J call TRBJ2-1; D may be TRBD2 (7 bases). This receptor was identified in a man between 18 and 35 years old in good health. Sequencing was performed on naive CD4+ T cells sorted from blood. Subset described: CD45RA+ positively selected. As DNA, the CDR3 is TGCGCCAGCAGCTACATACAGGGAGGGCAGCAGTTCTTC. Translated, it gives CASSYIQGGQQFF.